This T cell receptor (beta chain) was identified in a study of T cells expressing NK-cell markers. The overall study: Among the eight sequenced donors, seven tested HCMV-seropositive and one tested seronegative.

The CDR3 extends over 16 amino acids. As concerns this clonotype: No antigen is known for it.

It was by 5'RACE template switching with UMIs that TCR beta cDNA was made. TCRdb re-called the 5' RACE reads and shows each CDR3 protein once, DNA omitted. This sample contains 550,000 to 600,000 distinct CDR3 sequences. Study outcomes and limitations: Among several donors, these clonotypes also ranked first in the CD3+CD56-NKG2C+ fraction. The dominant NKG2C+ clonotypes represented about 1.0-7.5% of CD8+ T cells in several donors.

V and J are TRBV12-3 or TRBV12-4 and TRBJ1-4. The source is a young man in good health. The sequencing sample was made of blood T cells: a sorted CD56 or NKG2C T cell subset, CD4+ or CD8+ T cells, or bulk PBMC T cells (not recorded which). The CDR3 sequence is CASSLVAKGALGKLFF.